The entry below describes one T cell receptor (beta chain). The data were produced by immunoSEQ multiplex PCR, yet TCRdb's version contains in-frame clones alone and is incomplete. The sample lists about 110,000 clones; roughly nine tenths were seen once. The data derive from a study of T cell changes during pregnancy in multiple sclerosis. The sample was peripheral blood, taken in the third trimester of pregnancy. The source is a female donor with multiple sclerosis, enrolled in a pregnancy study.

The CDR3 here is CASRVTGGQAEAFF. The CDR3 DNA sequence: TGTGCCAGCAGAGTTACAGGGGGCCAGGCTGAAGCTTTCTTT. This chain connects TRBV2 to TRBJ1-1; 9 bases line up with TRBD1. The germline CDR1 and CDR2 sequences are SNHLY and FYNNEI. The CDR3 runs to 14 residues. J gave up 6 bases and V 6 bases, and 8 bases lay outside the gene matches.